The sequence of this T cell receptor beta chain was determined in a study of OX40 agonist ivuxolimab in advanced cancers. As for the study in general: The study gave patients intravenous ivuxolimab at 0.01 to 10 mg/kg every 2 weeks. Hepatocellular carcinoma, melanoma, renal cell or head and neck cancer occurred in dose-escalation patients. Notes on the study in general: Both blood CD4+ and CD8+ T cells showed clonal growth by week 6 at 0.1 to 3.0 mg/kg. Among some nonresponders, normalized T-cell clonal expansion was also low.

The germline CDR1 and CDR2 sequences are SGHNT and YYREEE (reference sequence). After removal of 4 bases from V and 10 bases from J, the junction contained 5 bases not matched to a gene. The CDR3 loop spans 14 amino acids. Using immunoSEQ multiplex PCR, the repertoire was profiled, and TCRdb retains in-frame clones only, with some absent. The data contain fewer than 55,000 clones, 75% to 90% of them singletons. Note on this clone: The target antigen is unknown.

This clonotype originated in an adult with an advanced solid tumor such as melanoma, head and neck, liver or kidney cancer. The sample in question was CD4+ or CD8+ T cells sorted from blood, obtained in a trial of the OX40 agonist ivuxolimab. V usage is TRBV5-4 and J usage is TRBJ1-6, with 10 bases identical to TRBD1. CDR3 sequence: CASSPGQGQSPLHF. The CDR3 DNA is TGTGCCAGCAGCCCGGGACAGGGGCAATCACCCCTCCACTTT. The full variable domain, rest sourced from reference TRBV5-4 and TRBJ1-6, is ETGVTQSPTHLIKTRGQQVTLRCSSQSGHNTVSWYQQALGQGPQFIFQYYREEENGRGNFPPRFSGLQFPNYSSELNVNALELDDSALYLCASSPGQGQSPLHFGNGTRLTVT.